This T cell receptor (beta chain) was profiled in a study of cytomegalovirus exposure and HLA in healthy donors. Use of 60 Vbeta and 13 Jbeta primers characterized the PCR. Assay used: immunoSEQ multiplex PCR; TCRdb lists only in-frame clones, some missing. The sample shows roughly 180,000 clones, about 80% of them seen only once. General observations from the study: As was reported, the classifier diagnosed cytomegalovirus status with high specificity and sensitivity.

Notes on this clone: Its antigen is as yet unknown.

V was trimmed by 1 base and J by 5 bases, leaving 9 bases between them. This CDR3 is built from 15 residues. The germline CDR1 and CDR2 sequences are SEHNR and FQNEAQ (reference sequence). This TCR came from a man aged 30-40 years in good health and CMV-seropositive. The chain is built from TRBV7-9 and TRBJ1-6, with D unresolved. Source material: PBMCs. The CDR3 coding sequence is TGTGCCAGCAGCTTAGGGAGTCCGAATAATTCACCCCTCCACTTT. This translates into CASSLGSPNNSPLHF.